The 5 T cell receptor beta chains below all came from one sample that was sequenced in a study of CD8+CD57+ T cells in acquired aplastic anemia. For CDR3 and TCR beta VDJ profiling, genomic DNA was the template used. TCRdb re-called the reads with MiXCR, one entry per CDR3 protein. The repertoire holds about 180,000 distinct CDR3 sequences, with around half as singletons. Sequenced sample: sorted CD4+, CD8+, or CD8+CD57+ T cells (not recorded which) from PBMCs. These receptors were collected from a human donor in good health.

A word on this clonotype: Being one base from a much bigger clone, this may be a read error. The chain combines TRBV6-1 with TRBJ1-5; TRBD1 agrees at 8 bases. The CDR3 covers 14 residues. Germline V gives CDR1 MNHNS, CDR2 SASEGT. The CDR3 reads CAGSIGQGYQPQHF. As DNA, the CDR3 is TGTGCCGGCAGTATCGGACAGGGCTATCAGCCCCAGCATTTT.

This chain connects TRBV7-9 to TRBJ2-3, with 7 nucleotides matching TRBD1. CDR3 length: 12 amino acids. In germline, CDR1 is SEHNR, CDR2 FQNEAQ (reference sequence). The CDR3 reads CAAQGLADTQYF. The DNA of the CDR3 is TGTGCAGCACAGGGGCTTGCCGATACGCAGTATTTT.

V and J are TRBV10-1 and TRBJ2-1; D is unclear. Germline V lookup: CDR1 WNHNN, CDR2 SYGVQD (reference sequence). CDR3 length: 17 residues. The V and J ends lost 2 bases and 2 bases respectively, with 16 bases between them. CDR3 in amino acids: CASSETCSKTTYNEQFF. The CDR3 DNA reads as TGCGCCAGCAGTGAGACGTGTTCAAAGACCACCTACAATGAGCAGTTCTTC.

The chain combines TRBV29-1 with TRBJ2-7; 7 bases agree with TRBD2. CDR3 length: 13 residues. The germline V gene has CDR1 SQVTM and CDR2 ANQGSEA. The ends lost 8 bases at V and 3 bases at J; junction bases unmatched: 10. DNA for the CDR3: TGCAGCCTGAGTCCGAGCGGGATCTACGAGCAGTACTTC. This encodes CSLSPSGIYEQYF.

This clonotype was counted many times. The chain is built from TRBV7-9 and TRBJ1-2; D is unclear. V dropped 7 bases and J dropped 6 bases, with 12 bases sitting between them. Germline lookup yields CDR1 SEHNR and CDR2 FQNEAQ (reference sequence). The CDR3 is 12 amino acids. The CDR3 DNA reads as TGTGCCAGCACAAGGGATCCCAATGGCTACACCTTC. Its protein product is CASTRDPNGYTF.